The 26 T cell receptor beta chains reported below all come from one sample, sequenced in a study of Graves' ophthalmopathy and Graves' hyperthyroidism. The authors amplified TCR beta CDR3 regions, and they did so from RNA transcripts for repertoire sequencing. The first-round RT-PCR employed HTBI primers together with the Qiagen OneStep RT-PCR kit. A multiplex PCR was then performed as the second round. Each CDR3 protein gets one entry after TCRdb re-called the multiplex PCR reads with MiXCR. Of 300,000 to 450,000 distinct CDR3 sequences detected, about 17% appear once; the ten largest clones hold 2% to 3%. Sequencing was carried out using peripheral blood. Receptors were obtained from an adult woman with stable Graves' hyperthyroidism.

The chain couples TRBV11-2 to TRBJ1-1; 7 bases line up with TRBD1. Germline V lookup: CDR1 SGHAT, CDR2 FQNNGV. The CDR3 spans 16 residues. V gave up 5 bases and J gave up 0 bases; unmatched junction bases: 9. The CDR3 sequence: CASSVNRDSLNTEAFF. The CDR3 bases are TGTGCCAGCAGCGTTAACCGGGACAGCCTGAACACTGAAGCTTTCTTT.

In this sample, this clonotype turned up many times. The J gene is TRBJ2-5, the V gene TRBV5-1; tentatively, D is TRBD1 (6 bases). Germline V CDR1 and CDR2: SGHRS, YFSETQ. Trimming cost V 4 bases and J 0 bases, with 10 bases left between them. The CDR3 runs to 14 residues. The CDR3: CASSPDSYQETQYF. CDR3 coding DNA: TGCGCCAGCAGCCCGGACAGCTACCAAGAGACCCAGTACTTC.

The gene calls are TRBV6-5 and TRBJ1-1; D gene unclear. The germline gives CDR1 MNHEY, CDR2 SVGAGI. Trimming stripped 0 bases from V and 4 bases from J, with 12 bases between. The CDR3 sequence is 15 residues long. CDR3 protein: CASSYSIGQVTEAFF. CDR3 nucleotide sequence: TGTGCCAGCAGTTACTCGATTGGGCAGGTCACTGAAGCTTTCTTT.

This clonotype was recorded many times. The V gene is TRBV7-8, the J gene TRBJ2-7; D possibly corresponds to TRBD2 (6 bases). CDR3 size: 14 residues. In germline, CDR1 is SGHVS, CDR2 FQNEAQ. V shed 5 bases and J shed 4 bases, with 15 bases lying between them. The CDR3 loop is CASSTGLQAYEQYF. The CDR3 nucleotides are TGTGCCAGCAGCACGGGACTGCAGGCGTACGAGCAGTACTTC.

Ten or more counts support this clonotype. The chain combines TRBV7-8 with TRBJ1-5, with a weak D call TRBD1 (5 bases). Germline CDR1 reads SGHVS; CDR2 reads FQNEAQ. The CDR3 sequence is 14 residues long. Between the trimmed V and J ends, which lost 3 bases and 7 bases, there was a span of 13 bases. In nucleotides, the CDR3 is TGTGCCAGCAGCTTGAGGGGCAACGGGCAGCCCCAGCATTTT. Translating it yields CASSLRGNGQPQHF.

The V and J genes are TRBV6-1 and TRBJ1-1; D is unclear. The V gene lost 6 bases and the J gene lost 4 bases, with 12 bases spanning the gap. The CDR3 runs to 13 residues. Per germline, CDR1 MNHNS and CDR2 SASEGT. The CDR3 reads CASRLGMGTEAFF. The DNA for the CDR3 is TGTGCCAGCAGGTTGGGAATGGGCACTGAAGCTTTCTTT.

This clonotype came up many times. This chain joins TRBV29-1 and TRBJ1-2; the D gene is possibly TRBD1 (6 bases). V gave up 6 bases and J gave up 3 bases, with 17 bases separating them. Germline values: CDR1 SQVTM, CDR2 ANQGSEA. The CDR3 has 14 residues. CDR3 sequence reads: CSVRTVEEHYGYTF. CDR3 nucleotide sequence: TGCAGCGTCCGGACAGTTGAAGAACACTATGGCTACACCTTC.

This clonotype has at least ten counts. The chain has TRBV24-1 and TRBJ2-7; perhaps TRBD2 as D (6 bases). Trimming removed 4 bases at V and 2 bases at J, with 14 bases between. The CDR3 spans 15 residues. Germline-derived CDR1 and CDR2 are KGHDR and SFDVKD. The CDR3 DNA is TGTGCCACCAGTGACCCATCGCGGGGTACCTACGAGCAGTACTTC. Translated, it gives CATSDPSRGTYEQYF.

The table lists this clonotype with many counts. The genes are TRBV6-1 and TRBJ2-6; TRBD1 is a possible D gene (5 bases). The V end was cut by 3 bases, the J end by 0 bases, with 6 bases between. The CDR3 extends over 15 amino acids. Germline values: CDR1 MNHNS, CDR2 SASEGT. CDR3 nucleotide sequence: TGTGCCAGCAGTGATAGGGGCTCTGGGGCCAACGTCCTGACTTTC. Translated, it gives CASSDRGSGANVLTF.

This clonotype has a count of ten or more. V and J are TRBV10-3 and TRBJ2-5; the match to TRBD1 covers 9 bases. The CDR3 runs to 15 residues. Germline CDR1 and CDR2: ENHRY and SYGVKD. With V trimmed by 4 bases and J by 5 bases, 8 bases remained unmatched. CDR3: CAISARQGVEETQYF. The DNA for the CDR3 is TGTGCCATCAGTGCCAGACAGGGGGTGGAGGAGACCCAGTACTTC.

About this clonotype itself: One base away lies a much larger clone, so this may be a sequencing read error. J is TRBJ2-7 and V is TRBV15; D remains unclear. This CDR3 comprises 13 residues. CDR1 is LNHNV, CDR2 YYDKDF, per germline (reference sequence). In nucleotides, the CDR3 is TGTGCCGCCAGCAGAGATTTCCTCTACGAGCAGTACTTC. Translated: CAASRDFLYEQYF.

This clonotype was observed many times. V gene TRBV28 combines with J gene TRBJ2-7; no firm D call. V shed 7 bases and J shed 4 bases, with 20 bases lying between them. Germline V gives CDR1 MDHEN, CDR2 SYDVKM. The CDR3 is 15 amino acids. The DNA for the CDR3 is TGTGCCAGCATAAAAAGCCCCGACCGCTTTTACGAGCAGTACTTC. Encoded protein: CASIKSPDRFYEQYF.

This clonotype was picked up many times. This rearrangement joins TRBV20-1 to TRBJ2-7; 7 bases are a match to TRBD1. Germline V gives CDR1 DFQATT, CDR2 SNEGSKA (reference sequence). The CDR3 is made up of 13 amino acids. V lost 1 base, J lost 0 bases, and 0 bases stayed unmatched. The CDR3 is CSARGDSSYEQYF. CDR3 in DNA: TGCAGTGCTAGAGGGGACAGCTCCTACGAGCAGTACTTC.

This clonotype was counted at least ten times. The rearrangement joins TRBV24-1 to TRBJ2-6; D unclear. V was trimmed by 2 bases and J by 0 bases, leaving 4 bases between them. This CDR3 spans 15 amino acids. The germline gives CDR1 KGHDR, CDR2 SFDVKD. In nucleotides, the CDR3 is TGTGCCACCAGTGATTACAGCTCTGGGGCCAACGTCCTGACTTTC. Its translation is CATSDYSSGANVLTF.

Many counts were recorded for this clonotype. The chain uses TRBV6-1 and TRBJ1-1; D gene unclear. This CDR3 has 13 residues. Per germline, CDR1 MNHNS and CDR2 SASEGT. Trimming took 1 base from V and 7 from J, leaving 10 bases between them. The CDR3 bases are TGTGCCAGCAGTGAAGGACGGCTCCTTGAAGCTTTCTTT. Translated, it gives CASSEGRLLEAFF.

The sample holds many counts of this clonotype. This sequence joins TRBV2 and TRBJ2-2, with a possible D match to TRBD2 (6 bases). The germline V and J ends were trimmed by 2 bases and 9 bases, with 10 bases remaining between them. The CDR3 length is 13 residues. Germline assignment: CDR1 SNHLY and CDR2 FYNNEI. The CDR3 DNA reads TGTGCCAGCAGTGAACGCCTAGCGAGGGAGCTGTTTTTT. Translating it yields CASSERLARELFF.

J is TRBJ2-7 and V is TRBV28; 7 bases are shared with TRBD1. The CDR3 runs to 19 residues. The V segment lost 3 bases and the J segment 2 bases; nucleotides outside the gene matches: 19. CDR1 and CDR2 from the germline V gene are MDHEN and SYDVKM. This CDR3 is CASSFPTVNRDSRAYEQYF. In nucleotides, the CDR3 is TGTGCCAGCAGTTTCCCGACTGTTAATCGGGACAGCCGGGCCTACGAGCAGTACTTC. Full variable domain (remainder filled in from reference TRBV28 and TRBJ2-7): DVKVTQSSRYLVKRTGEKVFLECVQDMDHENMFWYRQDPGLGLRLIYFSYDVKMKEKGDIPEGYSVSREKKERFSLILESASTNQTSMYLCASSFPTVNRDSRAYEQYFGPGTRLTVT.

This clonotype was found many times. CDR3 coding DNA: TGTGCCAGCAGGGGCGGACAGGGACCTGAAGCTTTCTTT. Protein sequence: CASRGGQGPEAFF. This chain connects TRBV27 to TRBJ1-1; 8 bases line up with TRBD1. The germline V gene has CDR1 MNHEY and CDR2 SMNVEV (reference sequence). This CDR3 spans 13 amino acids. V gave up 6 bases and J gave up 6 bases; unmatched junction bases: 6.

This clonotype was counted many times. This chain connects TRBV7-8 to TRBJ1-3; D unresolved. Trimming pared 2 bases from V and 0 bases from J, leaving 11 bases between. The germline gives CDR1 SGHVS, CDR2 FQNEAQ. CDR3 length: 16 amino acids. In DNA, the CDR3 is TGTGCCAGCAGCTTATTAGGACGCCGCTCTGGAAACACCATATATTTT. Its protein is CASSLLGRRSGNTIYF.

This clonotype was observed a few times. The CDR3 loop reads CASSPRDRRNEAFF. As DNA, the CDR3 is TGTGCCAGCAGCCCGCGGGACAGGCGAAATGAAGCTTTCTTT. The gene calls are TRBV3-1 and TRBJ1-1; 8 bases map to TRBD1. CDR3 length: 14 residues. Trimming cost V 4 bases and J 7 bases; bases outside gene matches: 8. The germline CDR1 and CDR2 sequences are LGHDT and YNNKEL (reference sequence).

This clonotype was counted ten times or more. This chain uses TRBV12-3 or TRBV12-4 with TRBJ1-1, with TRBD1 as a possible D gene (6 bases). The CDR3 spans 13 residues. The germline V and J ends were trimmed by 4 bases and 4 bases, with 10 bases remaining between them. The CDR3 DNA sequence: TGTGCCAGCAGTTGGGACATTGGCACTGAAGCTTTCTTT. This codes for CASSWDIGTEAFF.

In this sample, this clonotype turned up many times. The rearrangement uses TRBV6-1 and TRBJ1-2; 11 nucleotides align to TRBD1. With 3 bases clipped from V and 4 bases from J, the junction kept 7 bases outside the gene matches. Germline CDR1 and CDR2: MNHNS and SASEGT. The CDR3 runs to 16 residues. CDR3 nucleotide sequence: TGTGCCAGCAGTGAGCTTTGGACAGGGGGCATCTATGGCTACACCTTC. Translating it yields CASSELWTGGIYGYTF.

This clonotype was seen ten or more times. The chain is built from TRBV5-1 and TRBJ1-2; 8 nucleotides agree with TRBD1. V lost 3 bases and J lost 6; bases outside the gene matches: 4. CDR1 and CDR2 (germline): SGHRS, YFSETQ. The CDR3 runs to 13 residues. CDR3 region: CASSWEGQDGYTF. The DNA for the CDR3 is TGCGCCAGCAGCTGGGAGGGACAGGATGGCTACACCTTC.

The CDR3 protein is CAWRLRQGAYEQYF. The CDR3 DNA is TGTGCCTGGAGACTACGACAGGGGGCGTACGAGCAGTACTTC. The V call is TRBV30, the J call TRBJ2-7; 10 nucleotides match TRBD1. This CDR3 region has 14 residues. Germline values: CDR1 GTSNPN, CDR2 SVGIG (reference sequence). With V trimmed by 3 bases and J by 4 bases, 6 bases remained unmatched.

This clonotype was recorded many times. The chain carries TRBV6-1 and TRBJ2-7, with 8 positions matching TRBD1. The CDR3 extends over 16 amino acids. Unmatched junction bases numbered 13, after V lost 4 bases and J lost 5 bases. From germline, CDR1 is MNHNS and CDR2 SASEGT. The CDR3 loop reads CASSVAGGAPRNEQYF. The CDR3 DNA follows: TGTGCCAGCAGTGTGGCAGGGGGCGCCCCGAGGAACGAGCAGTACTTC.

This clonotype was found many times. The germline gene is not matched at one end of the junction; a read error may be the cause. The rearrangement joins TRBV12-3 or TRBV12-4 to TRBJ2-4, with D uncertain. The CDR3 length is 15 residues. CDR3 in amino acids: CASSSPTPGKNIKYF. The CDR3 bases are TGTGCCAGCAGTTCCCCGACCCCAGGCAAAAACATTAAGTACTTC.